The 5 T cell receptor beta chains below were found in one sample sequenced in a study of OX40 agonist ivuxolimab in advanced cancers. The assay was immunoSEQ multiplex PCR, and TCRdb's table has in-frame clones only and misses some. This table holds tens of thousands of clones, approximately 81% found once. The starting material was CD4+ or CD8+ T cells sorted from blood, obtained in a trial of the OX40 agonist ivuxolimab. The receptors come from an adult with an advanced solid tumor such as melanoma, head and neck, liver or kidney cancer.

This chain uses TRBV7-9 with TRBJ2-1; a possible D gene is TRBD2 (6 bases). CDR1 is SEHNR and CDR2 is FQNEAQ in the germline V gene (reference sequence). V was trimmed by 6 bases and J by 6 bases, leaving 21 bases between them. CDR3 length: 16 residues. The CDR3 DNA sequence: TGTGCCAGCAGTTTTACCGGGGGTCTCGCGGTCAATGAGCAGTTCTTC. Encoded protein: CASSFTGGLAVNEQFF.

This clone was seen once. The chain carries TRBV28 and TRBJ1-5; D is possibly TRBD1 (5 bases). Deletions cut 3 bases from V and 2 bases from J, with 14 bases between. This CDR3 is 16 amino acids long. In germline, CDR1 is MDHEN, CDR2 SYDVKM. DNA of the CDR3: TGTGCCAGCAGTTTTCTGGGTCAGGGAGGCAATCAGCCCCAGCATTTT. This gives the protein CASSFLGQGGNQPQHF.

This sequence joins TRBV19 and TRBJ2-7; D remains unclear. V was clipped by 0 bases and J by 3 bases, with 12 bases between them. Germline loops: CDR1 LNHDA, CDR2 SQIVND (reference sequence). The CDR3 has 15 residues. CDR3 DNA: TGTGCCAGTAGTATAGAACCCCAAGCGAACTACGAGCAGTACTTC. Residues: CASSIEPQANYEQYF.

The V gene is TRBV28, the J gene TRBJ1-5, with 7 bases lining up with TRBD1. Germline V gives CDR1 MDHEN, CDR2 SYDVKM. This CDR3 has 16 amino acids. Unmatched junction bases numbered 6, after V lost 1 base and J lost 3 bases. CDR3 loop: CASSLYGRGNNQPQHF. Here the CDR3 DNA reads TGTGCCAGCAGTTTATATGGCAGGGGGAACAATCAGCCCCAGCATTTT.

The V and J genes are TRBV14 and TRBJ2-1, with unresolved D. This CDR3 spans 15 amino acids. V was trimmed by 3 bases and J by 0 bases, leaving 9 bases between them. Germline V gene lookup returns CDR1 SGHDN and CDR2 FVKESK. The CDR3 DNA reads as TGTGCCAGCAGCCATGTTCAGAGCTCCTACAATGAGCAGTTCTTC. Protein sequence: CASSHVQSSYNEQFF. Looking up the rest from reference TRBV14 and TRBJ2-1 gives the full variable domain: EAGVTQFPSHSVIEKGQTVTLRCDPISGHDNLYWYRRVMGKEIKFLLHFVKESKQDESGMPNNRFLAERTGGTYSTLKVQPAELEDSGVYFCASSHVQSSYNEQFFGPGTRLTVL.